What follows are 20 T cell receptor beta chains derived from one specimen sequenced in a study of blood T cell repertoires in COVID-19. Using immunoSEQ multiplex PCR, the repertoire was profiled, and TCRdb retains in-frame clones only, with some absent. The table has 130,000 or so clones, around 89% seen once. The sequenced material came from peripheral blood. Receptors originate from a man aged 45 to 65 with acute or convalescent COVID-19.

The rearrangement links TRBV3-1 (or the pseudogene TRBV3-2) to TRBJ2-1, with D possibly matching TRBD1 (6 bases). Germline V gene data show CDR1 as LGHDT and CDR2 as YNNKEL (reference sequence). The CDR3 totals 16 residues. V gave up 4 bases and J gave up 5 bases, with 18 bases separating them. The CDR3 region is CASSLRPRGGDNEQFF. As DNA, the CDR3 is TGTGCCAGCAGCCTACGCCCTAGAGGGGGAGACAATGAGCAGTTCTTC.

This chain joins TRBV5-1 and TRBJ2-2; 11 positions match TRBD2. The CDR3 is made up of 19 amino acids. V was clipped by 4 bases and J by 6 bases; unmatched bases: 17. Germline V gene lookup returns CDR1 SGHRS and CDR2 YFSETQ. For the CDR3, the DNA is TGCGCCAGCAGCCGGGGCGGACTAGCGGGCCGATACGGTCCCGGGGAGCTGTTTTTT. It codes for CASSRGGLAGRYGPGELFF.

Comments on this clone: Other DNA variants within this sample encode the same CDR3. The rearrangement joins TRBV3-1 (or the pseudogene TRBV3-2) to TRBJ2-7; tentative D call: TRBD1 (6 bases). CDR1 is LGHDT and CDR2 is YNNKEL in the germline V gene (reference sequence). There are 16 residues in the CDR3. Between the trimmed V and J ends, which lost 3 bases and 0 bases, there was a span of 15 bases. Here the CDR3 reads CASSQQDSYFSYEQYF. CDR3 bases: TGTGCCAGCAGCCAGCAGGACAGCTACTTCTCCTACGAGCAGTACTTC.

The V gene is TRBV9, the J gene TRBJ2-3, with a tentative D call TRBD2 (6 bases). V was shortened by 4 bases and J by 2 bases, with 17 bases between the two germline ends. Germline V CDR1 and CDR2: SGDLS, YYNGEE. The CDR3 spans 16 residues. The chain's CDR3 is CASSSSGTRYTDTQYF. CDR3 DNA sequence: TGTGCCAGCAGCTCATCCGGGACTCGATACACAGATACGCAGTATTTT. Based on the CDR3 plus reference TRBV9 and TRBJ2-3, the full variable domain is DSGVTQTPKHLITATGQRVTLRCSPRSGDLSVYWYQQSLDQGLQFLIQYYNGEERAKGNILERFSAQQFPDLHSELNLSSLELGDSALYFCASSSSGTRYTDTQYFGPGTRLTVL.

This sequence joins TRBV7-6 and TRBJ1-3; 8 positions match TRBD1. V gave up 5 bases and J gave up 8 bases; unmatched junction bases: 11. Germline loops: CDR1 SGHVS, CDR2 FNYEAQ. The CDR3 has 15 residues. The DNA for the CDR3 is TGTGCCAGCAGCGGGGGGGCCAGGGGGCAGGACACCATATATTTT. It translates to CASSGGARGQDTIYF.

The chain uses TRBV19 and TRBJ2-1; D possibly corresponds to TRBD1 (6 bases). The germline V gene encodes CDR1 LNHDA and CDR2 SQIVND (reference sequence). Trimming removed 6 bases at V and 5 bases at J, with 17 bases between. This CDR3 spans 15 amino acids. The CDR3 sequence: CASRTGTPDNNEQFF. Here the CDR3 DNA reads TGTGCCAGTAGGACCGGGACACCCGATAACAATGAGCAGTTCTTC.

The chain couples TRBV24-1 to TRBJ2-2; D call uncertain. CDR1 and CDR2 (germline): KGHDR, SFDVKD. The CDR3 is 14 amino acids. The V end lost 4 bases, the J end lost 2 bases, and 7 bases lay between the germline ends. The CDR3 DNA follows: TGTGCCACCAGTGAACAGCTAAACACCGGGGAGCTGTTTTTT. As protein: CATSEQLNTGELFF.

The table lists this clone with a few counts. The gene calls are TRBV24-1 and TRBJ2-7; 10 bases agree with TRBD2. The trim removed 3 bases at V and 2 bases at J, leaving 6 bases unmatched. The CDR3 is made up of 16 amino acids. Germline V gene data show CDR1 as KGHDR and CDR2 as SFDVKD. The CDR3 protein is CATSDPTSGKTYEQYF. The CDR3, as DNA: TGTGCCACCAGTGATCCTACTAGCGGGAAGACCTACGAGCAGTACTTC.

The chain has TRBV11-3 and TRBJ1-4; D may be TRBD1 (5 bases). Germline CDR1 and CDR2: SGHNT and YENEEA. The CDR3 contains 15 residues. V shed 5 bases and J shed 8 bases, with 18 bases lying between them. The CDR3 region has the DNA TGTGCCAGCAGCCGACAACAGGATGCCGGGGAAAAACTGTTTTTT. Its translation: CASSRQQDAGEKLFF.

The chain carries TRBV11-2 and TRBJ2-2; D is unclear. V was cut by 8 bases and J by 11 bases, with 9 bases left in between. Germline values: CDR1 SGHAT, CDR2 FQNNGV. The CDR3 is 10 amino acids. The CDR3: CASGLGELFF. In nucleotides, the CDR3 is TGTGCCAGCGGTTTGGGCGAGCTGTTTTTT.

This clone was picked up a small number of times. CDR3: CASSSGTQSTDTQYF. Written as DNA, the CDR3 is TGCGCCAGCAGCTCCGGGACACAGAGCACAGATACGCAGTATTTT. This rearrangement joins TRBV5-1 to TRBJ2-3; the D gene is possibly TRBD1 (6 bases). The CDR3 sequence is 15 residues long. Trimming cost V 3 bases and J 0 bases, with 11 bases left between them. In germline, CDR1 is SGHRS, CDR2 YFSETQ.

J is TRBJ1-2 and V is TRBV19, with TRBD1 matching over 7 bases. The CDR3 is 15 amino acids. The V gene's germline CDR1 is LNHDA and CDR2 SQIVND (reference sequence). Germline trimming cut 2 bases from V and 4 bases from J; bases unmatched to any gene: 7. CDR3 coding DNA: TGTGCCAGTAGTATACGGGGACAGCAAATCTATGGCTACACCTTC. Its protein is CASSIRGQQIYGYTF.

Remarks on this clone: Mismatch with germline at one junction end may stem from a read error. The chain uses TRBV28 and TRBJ1-6; weak D call: TRBD1 (6 bases). Germline V CDR1 and CDR2: MDHEN, SYDVKM. There are 15 residues in the CDR3. The CDR3 protein is CASSQQGGYISPLHF. In DNA form, the CDR3 reads TGTGCCAGCAGCCAACAGGGTGGCTATATTTCACCCCTCCACTTT.

The chain has TRBV30 and TRBJ1-6; no reliable D call. The CDR3 covers 14 residues. Germline CDR1 is GTSNPN and CDR2 is SVGIG (reference sequence). Trimming stripped 2 bases from V and 6 bases from J, with 11 bases between. The CDR3 region has the DNA TGTGCCTGGAGTACGTCTCGGAGTAATTCACCCCTCCACTTT. The encoded protein is CAWSTSRSNSPLHF.

The chain carries TRBV19 and TRBJ2-2; tentatively, D is TRBD2 (5 bases). Trimming stripped 5 bases from V and 1 base from J, with 20 bases between. The CDR3 consists of 18 residues. CDR1 LNHDA and CDR2 SQIVND come from the germline V gene (reference sequence). In nucleotides, the CDR3 is TGTGCCAGTAGTGGGGTAGGGTTGTTGGGGAGGAACACCGGGGAGCTGTTTTTT. Protein sequence: CASSGVGLLGRNTGELFF.

This clone showed up just a few times. V is TRBV24-1 and J is TRBJ1-3, with 8 bases aligning to TRBD1. The V gene end was trimmed by 4 bases and the J gene end by 4 bases; junction bases not matched to a gene: 5. The CDR3 loop spans 15 amino acids. Germline CDR1 KGHDR, CDR2 SFDVKD. The CDR3 here is CATSETGVAGNTIYF. CDR3 nucleotide sequence: TGTGCCACCAGTGAGACAGGGGTGGCAGGAAACACCATATATTTT.

This chain uses TRBV5-6 with TRBJ2-1; 14 bases map to TRBD2. The CDR3 is 17 residues long. The trim removed 4 bases at V and 7 bases at J, leaving 10 bases unmatched. Germline assignment: CDR1 SGHDT and CDR2 YYEEEE. Here the CDR3 reads CASSPTSGRAEGNEQFF. DNA for the CDR3: TGTGCCAGCAGCCCGACTAGCGGGAGGGCCGAGGGGAATGAGCAGTTCTTC.

The chain joins TRBV12-3 or TRBV12-4 to TRBJ2-7; TRBD1 matches at 7 bases. Trimming took 7 bases from V and 4 from J; bases not matched to a gene: 7. There are 13 residues in the CDR3. The CDR3 nucleotides are TGTGCCAGCACCCCGGACAGGACGTACGAGCAGTACTTC. It specifies CASTPDRTYEQYF.

The chain couples TRBV6-2 or TRBV6-3 to TRBJ1-5, with unresolved D. Trimming removed 1 base at V and 5 bases at J, with 3 bases between. The CDR3 contains 12 residues. The V gene's germline CDR1 is MNHEY and CDR2 SVGEGT. CDR3 bases: TGTGCCAGCAGTTACTTCGATCAGCCCCAGCATTTT. Protein product: CASSYFDQPQHF.

The rearrangement uses TRBV14 and TRBJ2-3; D is possibly TRBD2 (6 bases). The CDR3 totals 15 residues. Trimming took 0 bases from V and 2 from J, leaving 9 bases between them. Looked up from germline, CDR1 is SGHDN and CDR2 is FVKESK. The CDR3 bases are TGTGCCAGCAGCCAAGAGGCGGGGTACACAGATACGCAGTATTTT. Amino acids: CASSQEAGYTDTQYF.